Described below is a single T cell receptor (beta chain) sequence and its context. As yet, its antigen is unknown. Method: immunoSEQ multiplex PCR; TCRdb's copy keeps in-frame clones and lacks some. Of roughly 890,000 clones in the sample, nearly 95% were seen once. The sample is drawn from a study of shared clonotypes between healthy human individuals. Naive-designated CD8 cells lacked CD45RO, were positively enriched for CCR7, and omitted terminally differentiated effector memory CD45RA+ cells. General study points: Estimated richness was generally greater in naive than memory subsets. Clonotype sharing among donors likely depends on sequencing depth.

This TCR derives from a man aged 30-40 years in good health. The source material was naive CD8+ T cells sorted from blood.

The CDR3 sequence is CASWAGIYEQFF. CDR3 DNA sequence: TGTGCCAGCTGGGCGGGGATTTATGAGCAGTTCTTC. This chain links TRBV27 with TRBJ2-1; a weak D match, TRBD2 (6 bases). Looked up from germline, CDR1 is MNHEY and CDR2 is SMNVEV (reference sequence). V shed 8 bases and J shed 8 bases, with 13 bases lying between them. This CDR3 is 12 amino acids long.